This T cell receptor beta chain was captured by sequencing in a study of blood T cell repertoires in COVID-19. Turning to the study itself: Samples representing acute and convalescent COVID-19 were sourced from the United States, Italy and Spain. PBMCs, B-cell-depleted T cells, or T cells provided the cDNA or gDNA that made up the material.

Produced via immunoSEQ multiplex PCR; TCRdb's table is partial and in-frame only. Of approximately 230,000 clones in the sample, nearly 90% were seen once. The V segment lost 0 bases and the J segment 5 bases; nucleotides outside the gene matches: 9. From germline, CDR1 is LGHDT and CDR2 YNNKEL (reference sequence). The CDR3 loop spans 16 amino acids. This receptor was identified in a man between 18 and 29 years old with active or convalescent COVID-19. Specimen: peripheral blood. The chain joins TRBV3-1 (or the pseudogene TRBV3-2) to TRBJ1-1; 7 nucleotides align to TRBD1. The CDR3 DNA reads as TGTGCCAGCAGCCAAGAGTGGGACAGCCTGGGGACTGAAGCTTTCTTT. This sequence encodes CASSQEWDSLGTEAFF.